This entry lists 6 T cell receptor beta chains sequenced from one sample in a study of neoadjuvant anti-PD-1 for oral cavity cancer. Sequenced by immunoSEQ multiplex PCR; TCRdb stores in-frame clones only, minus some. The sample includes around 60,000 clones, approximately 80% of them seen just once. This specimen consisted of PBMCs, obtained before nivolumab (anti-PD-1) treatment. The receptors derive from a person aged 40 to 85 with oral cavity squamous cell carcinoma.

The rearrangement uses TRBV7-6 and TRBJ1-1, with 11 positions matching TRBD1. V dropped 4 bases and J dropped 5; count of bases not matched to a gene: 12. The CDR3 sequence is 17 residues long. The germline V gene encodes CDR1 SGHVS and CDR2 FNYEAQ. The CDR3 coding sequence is TGTGCCAGCAGCTGGGGACAGGGGGAGACAGGCCGAACTGAAGCTTTCTTT. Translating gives CASSWGQGETGRTEAFF.

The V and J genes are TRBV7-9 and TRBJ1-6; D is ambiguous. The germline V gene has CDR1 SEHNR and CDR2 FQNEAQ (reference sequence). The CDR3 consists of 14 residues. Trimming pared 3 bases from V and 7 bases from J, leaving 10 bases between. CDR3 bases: TGTGCCAGCAGCTTGGCCGTCGCGAATTCACCCCTCCACTTT. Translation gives CASSLAVANSPLHF.

The CDR3 sequence: CASGGVKGNSPLHF. The CDR3 DNA follows: TGTGCCAGCGGCGGGGTAAAGGGTAATTCACCCCTCCACTTT. This chain links TRBV13 with TRBJ1-6, with unresolved D. The CDR3 contains 14 residues. V lost 8 bases and J lost 6, with 14 bases in between. From germline, CDR1 is PRHDT and CDR2 FYEKMQ (reference sequence).

This chain's CDR3 is CASSLPGTSGPTRTHNEQFF. The CDR3 DNA is TGTGCCAGCAGCCTCCCCGGGACTAGCGGACCTACAAGGACTCACAATGAGCAGTTCTTC. The chain carries TRBV4-2 and TRBJ2-1; 11 positions agree with TRBD2. The germline V gene has CDR1 LGHNA and CDR2 YNFKEQ. CDR3 length equals 20 residues. V gave up 4 bases and J gave up 5 bases; unmatched junction bases: 19.

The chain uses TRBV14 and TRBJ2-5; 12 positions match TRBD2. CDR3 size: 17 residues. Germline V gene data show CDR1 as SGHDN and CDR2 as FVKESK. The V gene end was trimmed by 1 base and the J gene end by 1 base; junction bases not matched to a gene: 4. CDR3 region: CASSQGLAGGFQETQYF. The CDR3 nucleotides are TGTGCCAGCAGCCAAGGGCTAGCGGGAGGGTTCCAAGAGACCCAGTACTTC. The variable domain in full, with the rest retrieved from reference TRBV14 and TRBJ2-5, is EAGVTQFPSHSVIEKGQTVTLRCDPISGHDNLYWYRRVMGKEIKFLLHFVKESKQDESGMPNNRFLAERTGGTYSTLKVQPAELEDSGVYFCASSQGLAGGFQETQYFGPGTRLLVL.

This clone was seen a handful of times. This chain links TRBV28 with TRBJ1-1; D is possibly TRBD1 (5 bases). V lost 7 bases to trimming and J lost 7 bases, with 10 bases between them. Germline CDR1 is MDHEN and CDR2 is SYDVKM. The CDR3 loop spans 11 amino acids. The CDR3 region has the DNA TGTGCCAGCATCCAGGGTTTTGAAGCTTTCTTT. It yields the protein CASIQGFEAFF.